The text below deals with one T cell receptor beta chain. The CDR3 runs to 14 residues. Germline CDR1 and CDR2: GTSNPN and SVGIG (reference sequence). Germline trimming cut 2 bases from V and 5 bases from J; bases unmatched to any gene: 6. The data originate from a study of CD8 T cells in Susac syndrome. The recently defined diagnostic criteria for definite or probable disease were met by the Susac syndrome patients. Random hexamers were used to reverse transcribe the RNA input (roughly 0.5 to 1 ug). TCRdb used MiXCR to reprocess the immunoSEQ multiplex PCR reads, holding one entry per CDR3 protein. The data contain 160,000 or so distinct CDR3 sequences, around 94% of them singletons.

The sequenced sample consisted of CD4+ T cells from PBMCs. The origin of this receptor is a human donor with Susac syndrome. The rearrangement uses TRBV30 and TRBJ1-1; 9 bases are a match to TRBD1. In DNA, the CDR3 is TGTGCCTGGAGTCCCGGGACAGGGAGGACTGAAGCTTTCTTT. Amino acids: CAWSPGTGRTEAFF. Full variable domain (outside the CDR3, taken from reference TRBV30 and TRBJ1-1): SQTIHQWPATLVQPVGSPLSLECTVEGTSNPNLYWYRQAAGRGLQLLFYSVGIGQISSEVPQNLSASRPQDRQFILSSKKLLLSDSGFYLCAWSPGTGRTEAFFGQGTRLTVV.